The 20 T cell receptor beta chains given below trace back to one sample, sequenced in a study of shared clonotypes between healthy human individuals. This table comes from immunoSEQ multiplex PCR, and its TCRdb copy is limited to in-frame clones, with some not included. The table has some 2,100,000 clones, almost 96% seen once. The sample consisted of naive CD4+ T cells sorted from blood. Subset of the sample: CD45RA+ positively selected. All receptors derive from a man aged 18-30 years in good health.

This chain links TRBV6-5 with TRBJ1-5; 8 nucleotides agree with TRBD1. The V gene's germline CDR1 is MNHEY and CDR2 SVGAGI. The J segment lost 0 bases and the V segment lost 6 bases, leaving 4 bases of the junction unmatched. The CDR3 covers 15 residues. This CDR3 reads CASRSGGYSNQPQHF. In DNA form, the CDR3 reads TGTGCCAGCAGGTCAGGGGGCTATAGCAATCAGCCCCAGCATTTT.

This chain joins TRBV9 and TRBJ2-5; 9 positions agree with TRBD2. The junction had 10 bases not matched to a gene; V was cut back by 3 bases and J by 4 bases. The CDR3 totals 16 residues. Germline V CDR1 and CDR2: SGDLS, YYNGEE. CDR3 sequence: CASSATAKTSGETQYF. CDR3 DNA sequence: TGTGCCAGCAGCGCCACGGCCAAGACTAGCGGAGAGACCCAGTACTTC.

The gene calls are TRBV28 and TRBJ2-1; D might be TRBD1 or TRBD2, each matching 5 bases. Germline CDR1 reads MDHEN; CDR2 reads SYDVKM. The CDR3 has 13 amino acids. V dropped 4 bases and J dropped 14 bases, with 18 bases sitting between them. The CDR3 sequence is CASSSPGREREFF. CDR3 DNA: TGTGCCAGCAGTTCCCCAGGCAGGGAGAGGGAGTTCTTC.

The chain employs TRBV5-6 and TRBJ2-3; 8 bases agree with TRBD2. Germline V gene data show CDR1 as SGHDT and CDR2 as YYEEEE. CDR3 length: 18 residues. J was trimmed by 3 bases and V by 2 bases; bases with no gene match: 14. The CDR3 DNA is TGTGCCAGCAGCTTCAGGCAGGGTAGCGGGATGGGTACAGATACGCAGTATTTT. Translation gives CASSFRQGSGMGTDTQYF.

The V gene is TRBV5-1, the J gene TRBJ2-7, with 7 bases matching TRBD1. The trim removed 4 bases at V and 7 bases at J, leaving 17 bases unmatched. This CDR3 contains 16 residues. The germline V gene has CDR1 SGHRS and CDR2 YFSETQ. CDR3 in amino acids: CASSAGTDPLIGEQYF. In nucleotides, the CDR3 is TGCGCCAGCAGCGCCGGGACAGACCCTTTGATCGGGGAGCAGTACTTC.

The rearrangement uses TRBV7-2 and TRBJ1-2; no clear D. This CDR3 has 13 residues. CDR1 and CDR2 (germline): SGHTA, FQGNSA. V shed 1 base and J shed 7 bases, with 10 bases lying between them. The CDR3 DNA follows: TGTGCCAGCAGCTTAGGGGCGTCTATTGGCTACACCTTC. As protein: CASSLGASIGYTF.

This clone has a single count. V is TRBV5-6 and J is TRBJ1-1; a possible D gene is TRBD1 (6 bases). Deletions cut 1 base from V and 4 bases from J, with 14 bases between. Germline assignment: CDR1 SGHDT and CDR2 YYEEEE. The CDR3 length is 15 residues. CDR3 in amino acids: CASSLSGVRSTEAFF. In DNA, the CDR3 is TGTGCCAGCAGCTTGTCAGGGGTACGGAGCACTGAAGCTTTCTTT.

The rearrangement joins TRBV7-9 to TRBJ2-2, with 9 bases fitting TRBD2. The CDR3 sequence is 16 residues long. V shed 2 bases, J shed 7 bases, and the junction held 8 bases outside the gene matches. Germline V gives CDR1 SEHNR, CDR2 FQNEAQ (reference sequence). CDR3 in amino acids: CASSLIAGAFGGELFF. CDR3 bases: TGTGCCAGCAGCTTAATAGCGGGAGCGTTCGGCGGGGAGCTGTTTTTT.

This chain joins TRBV2 and TRBJ1-4; D gene uncertain. The CDR3 extends over 13 amino acids. Germline V lookup: CDR1 SNHLY, CDR2 FYNNEI. V lost 3 bases and J lost 8, with 10 bases in between. The CDR3 spells CASSEGRREKLFF. CDR3 in DNA: TGTGCCAGCAGTGAGGGCAGACGAGAAAAACTGTTTTTT.

V gene TRBV7-9 combines with J gene TRBJ1-6, with D uncertain. Trimming took 11 bases from V and 5 from J, leaving 13 bases between them. The CDR3 has 13 residues. The V gene's germline CDR1 is SEHNR and CDR2 FQNEAQ (reference sequence). CDR3 in amino acids: CAGRSADNSPLHF. In DNA form, the CDR3 reads TGTGCCGGAAGGTCAGCTGATAATTCACCCCTCCACTTT.

This chain uses TRBV18 with TRBJ2-3; 7 nucleotides line up with TRBD1. CDR3 length: 13 amino acids. J gave up 4 bases and V 6 bases, and 4 bases lay outside the gene matches. CDR1 KGHSH and CDR2 LQKENI come from the germline V gene. This CDR3 reads CASSRQGADTQYF. DNA for the CDR3: TGTGCCAGCTCGCGACAGGGTGCAGATACGCAGTATTTT.

The V gene is TRBV4-1, the J gene TRBJ2-7; TRBD1 or TRBD2 may be the D gene (5 bases each). The CDR3 is made up of 15 amino acids. Trimming took 6 bases from V and 0 from J, leaving 15 bases between them. CDR1 and CDR2 (germline): MGHRA, YSYEKL. The CDR3 region has the DNA TGCGCCAGCAGGCGGGCAGGGACCGACTCCTACGAGCAGTACTTC. Translating gives CASRRAGTDSYEQYF.

The rearrangement links TRBV7-2 to TRBJ1-2; a possible D gene is TRBD1 (5 bases). Germline V gene lookup returns CDR1 SGHTA and CDR2 FQGNSA. The length of the CDR3 is 13 residues. Trimming removed 3 bases at V and 6 bases at J, with 11 bases between. The CDR3 sequence is CASSFPGGNGYTF. For the CDR3, the DNA is TGTGCCAGCAGCTTCCCTGGGGGGAATGGCTACACCTTC. Based on the CDR3 plus reference TRBV7-2 and TRBJ1-2, the full variable domain is GAGVSQSPSNKVTEKGKDVELRCDPISGHTALYWYRQSLGQGLEFLIYFQGNSAPDKSGLPSDRFSAERTGGSVSTLTIQRTQQEDSAVYLCASSFPGGNGYTFGSGTRLTVV.

A word on this clone: Other DNA sequences from this sample encode an identical CDR3 as well. The genes are TRBV19 and TRBJ2-7; 8 nucleotides agree with TRBD1. Per germline, CDR1 LNHDA and CDR2 SQIVND (reference sequence). CDR3 length: 14 residues. V shed 1 base, J shed 3 bases, and the junction held 2 bases outside the gene matches. The CDR3 DNA reads as TGTGCCAGTAGTATAGGGGGGACAGGCTACGAGCAGTACTTC. It codes for CASSIGGTGYEQYF. Using reference TRBV19 and TRBJ2-7 for the parts outside the CDR3, the full variable domain is DGGITQSPKYLFRKEGQNVTLSCEQNLNHDAMYWYRQDPGQGLRLIYYSQIVNDFQKGDIAEGYSVSREKKESFPLTVTSAQKNPTAFYLCASSIGGTGYEQYFGPGTRLTVT.

With regard to this clone: Other DNA sequences in the same sample also yield this CDR3. This chain joins TRBV4-1 and TRBJ1-3; D is perhaps TRBD1 (5 bases). Germline assignment: CDR1 MGHRA and CDR2 YSYEKL. This CDR3 region has 15 residues. V was clipped by 4 bases and J by 0 bases, with 10 bases between them. This chain's CDR3 is CASSPTGSSGNTIYF. In DNA, the CDR3 is TGCGCCAGCAGCCCTACAGGTTCCTCTGGAAACACCATATATTTT.

This sequence joins TRBV5-1 and TRBJ2-2; D is perhaps TRBD1 or TRBD2 (5 bases each). Germline lookup yields CDR1 SGHRS and CDR2 YFSETQ. The V and J ends lost 1 base and 1 base respectively, with 11 bases between them. The CDR3 is made up of 16 amino acids. The CDR3 loop is CASSLFRGGNTGELFF. CDR3 nucleotide sequence: TGCGCCAGCAGCTTGTTTCGGGGCGGGAACACCGGGGAGCTGTTTTTT.

The chain joins TRBV10-1 to TRBJ2-7, with a weak D call TRBD2 (7 bases). The germline V and J ends were trimmed by 2 bases and 3 bases, with 14 bases remaining between them. The germline V gene encodes CDR1 WNHNN and CDR2 SYGVQD (reference sequence). The CDR3 length is 15 residues. The CDR3 protein is CASSEGGAADYEQYF. The CDR3 DNA is TGCGCCAGCAGTGAGGGGGGGGCGGCGGACTACGAGCAGTACTTC.

V and J are TRBV19 and TRBJ2-7; D is tentatively TRBD1 or TRBD2 (6 bases each). The length of the CDR3 is 13 residues. V lost 3 bases and J 5 bases, leaving 11 bases between the germline ends. Germline lookup yields CDR1 LNHDA and CDR2 SQIVND (reference sequence). As DNA, the CDR3 is TGTGCCAGTAGTATCGGGGGCGGCCACGAGCAGTACTTC. Protein: CASSIGGGHEQYF.

The V and J genes are TRBV6-1 and TRBJ1-2, with D maybe TRBD1 (5 bases). The germline V and J ends were trimmed by 2 bases and 4 bases, with 11 bases remaining between them. Germline V gives CDR1 MNHNS, CDR2 SASEGT. This CDR3 comprises 14 residues. The CDR3 region has the DNA TGTGCCAGCAGTGAATTGGGGGGATTCTATGGCTACACCTTC. It translates to CASSELGGFYGYTF.

The gene calls are TRBV28 and TRBJ2-7, with D possibly called TRBD1 or TRBD2 (5 bases each). Trimming pared 4 bases from V and 3 bases from J, leaving 16 bases between. The germline V gene has CDR1 MDHEN and CDR2 SYDVKM. CDR3 length: 15 residues. The CDR3 DNA reads as TGTGCCAGCAGTTCCGAGGGGTTGGGGTACTACGAGCAGTACTTC. Protein: CASSSEGLGYYEQYF.